These T cell receptor beta chains were read from a single sample in a study of PD-1 blockade in classical Hodgkin lymphoma. Sequenced by immunoSEQ multiplex PCR; TCRdb stores in-frame clones only, minus some. The repertoire consists of over 80,000 clones, with more than 90% occurring once and the leading ten covering 2.5% to 3%. Sample: peripheral blood mononuclear cells (PBMCs), taken at baseline. These receptors all come from a human donor with classical Hodgkin lymphoma. The CDR3 runs from the conserved cysteine through the conserved F or W. D genes are given only for firm matches.

j_call v_call d_call cdr3_nt cdr3_aa
TRBJ2-3 TRBV11-3 NA TGTGCCAGCAGCTTAGATAATACGCAGTATTTT CASSLDNTQYF
TRBJ2-4 TRBV30 NA TGTGCCTGGAGTGTGAAGGGGGGCAACATTCAGTACTTC CAWSVKGGNIQYF
TRBJ2-7 TRBV7-9 NA TGTGCCAGCAGCTCGCGTACGAGCTACGAGCAGTACTTC CASSSRTSYEQYF
TRBJ2-1 TRBV7-2 NA TGTGCCAGCAGCCCACAAGCCCCGGGACACCTATACAATGAGCAGTTCTTC CASSPQAPGHLYNEQFF
TRBJ2-2 TRBV5-1 NA TGCGCCAGCCGTGTCTACACCGGGGAGCTGTTTTTT CASRVYTGELFF
TRBJ1-6 TRBV5-1 NA TGCGCCAGCAGCTTCGGGGGGGCGCCCAGAGATTCACCCCTCCACTTT CASSFGGAPRDSPLHF
TRBJ1-4 TRBV2 TRBD1 TGTGCCAGCAGTGCTTCACCACAGGGGGCGCGAGCCGGCGGGGAAAAACTGTTTTTT CASSASPQGARAGGEKLFF
TRBJ2-7 TRBV2 NA TGTGCCAGCAGTGGTTTCGCCTACGAGCAGTACTTC CASSGFAYEQYF
TRBJ1-1 TRBV6-5 NA TGTGCCAGCAGACCAGAAAGGGCGGTGGCTGAAGCTTTCTTT CASRPERAVAEAFF
TRBJ2-1 TRBV29-1 NA TGCAGCGCCCGATGGGGGAGCTCCTACAATGAGCAGTTCTTC CSARWGSSYNEQFF
TRBJ1-2 TRBV19 NA TGTGCCAGTAGTATAGGTGAGGGAGGAGGCGGCTACACCTTC CASSIGEGGGGYTF
TRBJ2-7 TRBV6-5 NA TGTGCCAGCAGTTACTCGCGGGTCGCCCACGAGCAGTACTTC CASSYSRVAHEQYF